This TCR beta chain is from a study of CXCR3-negative and CXCR3-positive naive CD8 T cells. Study-wide results and caveats: Both of the naive subsets showed about the same high diversity, but memory CD8+ cells had much less. With respect to TRBV-TRBJ usage, naive CXCR3-negative and CXCR3-positive cells were similar; memory differed. Comparison of naive cells showed more hydrophobic TRB CDR3s in CXCR3-positive than in CXCR3-negative naive cells. For the naive subsets, surface CD5 was similar, and TCR strength was inferred from TRB CDR3 properties.

There are 11 residues in the CDR3. Germline V gives CDR1 MNHEY, CDR2 SVGAGI. Identification of naive CD8+ T cells rested on CD45RO-CCR7+CD27+CD95- status. UMI-labeled 5' RACE TRB cDNA libraries were prepared from the cells. TCRdb re-called the 5' RACE reads and shows each CDR3 protein once, DNA omitted. Recorded for this sample: roughly 100,000 distinct CDR3 sequences. Details on this clonotype: The antigen is not known.

This TCR came from a human donor in good health. Some clones in this sample may be carry-over from other donors' samples. Material for sequencing was naive CXCR3+ CD8+ T cells from blood. Documented subset: CD45RO-CCR7+CD27+CD95- naive CD8+ T cells expressing CXCR3 (TNR3+). V gene TRBV6-5 combines with J gene TRBJ2-7. CDR3 sequence reads: CASRAGYEQYF.